A selection of T cell receptor beta chains follows, all from one sample in a study of T-cell memory formation after mild COVID-19. Each CDR3 protein is one row after TCRdb ran MiXCR on the 5' RACE reads. The sample contains 350,000 to 500,000 distinct CDR3 sequences, about 20% of which appear only once. Sequencing input: PBMCs or a T cell subset sorted from them (not recorded which). All receptors derive from a man aged 18 to 30 who had mild COVID-19 (a few samples of this study predate the infection). Cell type and time point are not known. Both conserved end residues are part of each CDR3. D genes are given only for firm matches. Size tells how often a clone was seen (once, few, many) or the class of an expanded clone, and some rows leave it out.

d_call clone_size j_call v_call cdr3_nt cdr3_aa
TRBD1 - TRBJ2-5 TRBV5-4 TGTGCCAGCAGCCTACCGGGACAGCAAGAGACCCAGTACTTC CASSLPGQQETQYF
TRBD1 - TRBJ2-7 TRBV7-2 TGTGCCAGCAACTTGGGACAGGGGCGGTACGAGCAGTACTTC CASNLGQGRYEQYF
- few TRBJ1-2 TRBV6-1 TGTGCCAGCAGTGAAGAGGCCAGGGCAATTTATGGCTACACCTTC CASSEEARAIYGYTF
TRBD1 few TRBJ2-5 TRBV4-1 TGCGCCAGCAGCCCCGGGACAGTTGCCGAGACCCAGTACTTC CASSPGTVAETQYF
TRBD2 once TRBJ2-3 TRBV29-1 TGCAGCGCGCGGACTAGTGGCGCAGATACGCAGTATTTT CSARTSGADTQYF
TRBD1 many TRBJ2-1 TRBV3-1 TGTGCCAGCAGCCAGGGACAGGGGGCGAATGAGCAGTTCTTC CASSQGQGANEQFF
TRBD2 few TRBJ2-3 TRBV20-1 TGCAGTGCACGACCCGGGGGGAGCACAGATACGCAGTATTTT CSARPGGSTDTQYF
TRBD1 many TRBJ1-1 TRBV10-3 TGTGCCATCAGTGAGCCGGGACAGGGGGGCACTGAAGCTTTCTTT CAISEPGQGGTEAFF
- - TRBJ2-1 TRBV3-1 TGTGCCAGCAGCCAATCAATCAATGAGCAGTTCTTC CASSQSINEQFF
- few TRBJ2-5 TRBV7-9 TGTGCCAGCAGCTTCGGCGGGCCCCAGGAGACCCAGTACTTC CASSFGGPQETQYF
TRBD1 few TRBJ1-5 TRBV20-1 TGCAGTGCTACGGTTCGACAGGGACCCATCCATCAGCCCCAGCATTTT CSATVRQGPIHQPQHF
- many TRBJ2-7 TRBV2 TGTGCCAGCAGTCCACTGCCGGGGGATGAGCAGTACTTC CASSPLPGDEQYF
- - TRBJ1-4 TRBV20-1 TGCAGTGCCCCTAGCAGGTTTAATGAAAAACTGTTTTTT CSAPSRFNEKLFF
TRBD2 few TRBJ2-2 TRBV28 TGTGCCAGCAGTCCCCCCCTTGCGGGGGGGCTCGGGGAGCTGTTTTTT CASSPPLAGGLGELFF
TRBD2 - TRBJ2-1 TRBV20-1 TGCAGTGCTAGAGACCCTAGCGGGGGTGGTAATGAGCAGTTCTTC CSARDPSGGGNEQFF
- many TRBJ2-3 TRBV5-1 TGCGCCAGCAGCCCCGTCGGGGGAACAGATACGCAGTATTTT CASSPVGGTDTQYF
- few TRBJ1-1 TRBV9 TGTGCCAGCAGCGTAGGTGGGGGTAGGACTGAAGCTTTCTTT CASSVGGGRTEAFF
- few TRBJ2-1 TRBV5-1 TGCGCCAGCACCTCGACACAGAGCTCCTACAATGAGCAGTTCTTC CASTSTQSSYNEQFF
TRBD2 - TRBJ2-5 TRBV5-6 TGTGCCAGCGTTACTAGCGGGCATTCTGGAGAGACCCAGTACTTC CASVTSGHSGETQYF
TRBD2 few TRBJ2-7 TRBV7-8 TGTGCCAGCAGCTTAGAACTAGCGGGGGGGTTTTACGAGCAGTACTTC CASSLELAGGFYEQYF
TRBD2 - TRBJ2-3 TRBV20-1 TGCAGTGCTTTACCCCTAGCGGGGCTTGGAGATACGCAGTATTTT CSALPLAGLGDTQYF
- - TRBJ1-3 TRBV29-1 TGCAGCGTTGTACCGCCAGACTCTGGAAACACCATATATTTT CSVVPPDSGNTIYF
- - TRBJ2-3 TRBV6-6 TGTGCCAGCAGTCGGTCCCGCACAGAGAAATCCACAGATACGCAGTATTTT CASSRSRTEKSTDTQYF
TRBD1 few TRBJ1-1 TRBV10-3 TGTGCCATCAGTAGGAGAGGGACAGAAGCGTACACTGAAGCTTTCTTT CAISRRGTEAYTEAFF
- - TRBJ1-5 TRBV5-6 TGTGCCAGCAGCTTGAATCCGGGGGCGAGTTGGAATCAGCCCCAGCATTTT CASSLNPGASWNQPQHF
- - TRBJ2-3 TRBV7-3 TGTGCCAGCAGCCCCAAGACAGCACGGACAGATACGCAGTATTTT CASSPKTARTDTQYF
TRBD1 many TRBJ1-2 TRBV6-6 TGTGCCAGCAGTTCCTACCCGGGACAGGGGGCAACCTTC CASSSYPGQGATF
- - TRBJ1-1 TRBV29-1 TGCAGCGCCCTTACCGTTACGAACACTGAAGATTTCTTT CSALTVTNTEDFF
- few TRBJ2-7 TRBV27 TGTGCCAGCAGCGAGAGTAGGGGCTCGCTGGCCTACGAGCAGTACTTC CASSESRGSLAYEQYF
- - TRBJ2-5 TRBV28 TGTGCCAGCAGTCTGCTCCAGGGGCGAGAGACCCAGTACTTC CASSLLQGRETQYF
- few TRBJ2-3 TRBV12-3/TRBV12-4 TGTGCCAGCAGTTCCCGGGGATTAGCGGACGTCCGAAATACGCAGTATTTT CASSSRGLADVRNTQYF
- few TRBJ2-3 TRBV27 TGTGCCAGCAGTCGCCTCGGGATCACAGATACGCAGTATTTT CASSRLGITDTQYF
- - TRBJ1-1 TRBV6-5 TGTGCCAGCAGGATTCTCTCGGGGGAGCTGCCTCAAGCTTTCTTT CASRILSGELPQAFF
TRBD1 - TRBJ1-5 TRBV5-1 TGCGCCAGCAGCTCTACCGGGACAGGATATCAGCCCCAGCATTTT CASSSTGTGYQPQHF
- few TRBJ1-5 TRBV2 TGTGCCAGCGCCCGGCCCAATCAGCCCCAGCATTTT CASARPNQPQHF
- many TRBJ1-1 TRBV12-3/TRBV12-4 TGTGCCAGCATAAGGGGGAACCTTGAAGCTTTCTTT CASIRGNLEAFF
- - TRBJ2-7 TRBV12-3/TRBV12-4 TGTGCCAGCAGTTTCTCCCGACAGAACGAGCAGTACTTC CASSFSRQNEQYF
TRBD1 few TRBJ2-7 TRBV5-5 TGTGCCAGCAGCCCTCAACCCCAGGGGGCGGGTGAGCAGTACTTC CASSPQPQGAGEQYF
- - TRBJ2-1 TRBV9 TGTGCCAGCAGCCATCGACAGGTGCAGTACAATGAGCAGTTCTTC CASSHRQVQYNEQFF
- many TRBJ2-1 TRBV12-3/TRBV12-4 TGTGCCAGCAGTTTGGTTAGCGATGAGCAGTTCTTC CASSLVSDEQFF
- many TRBJ2-2 TRBV7-2 TGTGCCAGCAGCTTAAGGGGCACCGGGGAGCTGTTTTTT CASSLRGTGELFF
TRBD1 - TRBJ1-3 TRBV20-1 TGCAGTGCGCCGGACAGGGCCTTCTCTGGAAACACCATATATTTT CSAPDRAFSGNTIYF
- few TRBJ1-4 TRBV5-1 TGCGCCAGCAGCTTGGACGAGGGGGCTAATGAAAAACTGTTTTTT CASSLDEGANEKLFF
- few TRBJ1-6 TRBV20-1 TGCAGCCGAGCCCACCCGGGATTCTATAATTCACCCCTCCACTTT CSRAHPGFYNSPLHF
TRBD2 few TRBJ2-1 TRBV4-3 TGCGCCAGCAGGCCCCACGGGGGGAGCTCCTACAATGAGCAGTTCTTC CASRPHGGSSYNEQFF
TRBD1 - TRBJ1-5 TRBV5-5 TGTGCCAGCAGCTTCGAACAGGGGGGTCAGCCCCAGCATTTT CASSFEQGGQPQHF
- - TRBJ1-1 TRBV29-1 TGCAGCGTTGAAAAGGGATACACTGAAGCTTTCTTT CSVEKGYTEAFF
TRBD1 many TRBJ1-1 TRBV6-2/TRBV6-3 TGTGCCAGCAGTCCGACAGGGGTGAACACTGAAGCTTTCTTT CASSPTGVNTEAFF
- - TRBJ1-6 TRBV5-1 TGCGCCAGCAGGGTGGCAGAGAGTTCACCCCTCCACTTT CASRVAESSPLHF
- few TRBJ1-2 TRBV12-3/TRBV12-4 TGTGCCAGCAGTTTGACGTTCAGGGGAAGTGGCTACACCTTC CASSLTFRGSGYTF
- few TRBJ2-7 TRBV27 TGTGCCAGCAGTTTAGGTCCTTTCTACGAGCAGTACTTC CASSLGPFYEQYF
TRBD1 few TRBJ2-7 TRBV5-6 TGTGCCAGCAGCGACGGGACAGCTCCCCCCTCCTACGAGCAGTACTTC CASSDGTAPPSYEQYF
TRBD1 - TRBJ2-7 TRBV12-3/TRBV12-4 TGTGCCAGCAGTATCGGACAGGGAATGTACGAGCAGTACTTC CASSIGQGMYEQYF
- few TRBJ2-3 TRBV12-3/TRBV12-4 TGTGCCAGCAAACAAGGAGCAGGATACACAGATACGCAGTATTTT CASKQGAGYTDTQYF
TRBD1 once TRBJ1-6 TRBV6-2/TRBV6-3 TGTGCCAGCAGTTACTCGAGGGGGACAGGAAAATACTCAGAGCTCCACTTT CASSYSRGTGKYSELHF
TRBD2 few TRBJ2-1 TRBV5-1 TGCGCCAGCAGCTTCTCAGCGGGGTCGGGGAATGAGCAGTTCTTC CASSFSAGSGNEQFF